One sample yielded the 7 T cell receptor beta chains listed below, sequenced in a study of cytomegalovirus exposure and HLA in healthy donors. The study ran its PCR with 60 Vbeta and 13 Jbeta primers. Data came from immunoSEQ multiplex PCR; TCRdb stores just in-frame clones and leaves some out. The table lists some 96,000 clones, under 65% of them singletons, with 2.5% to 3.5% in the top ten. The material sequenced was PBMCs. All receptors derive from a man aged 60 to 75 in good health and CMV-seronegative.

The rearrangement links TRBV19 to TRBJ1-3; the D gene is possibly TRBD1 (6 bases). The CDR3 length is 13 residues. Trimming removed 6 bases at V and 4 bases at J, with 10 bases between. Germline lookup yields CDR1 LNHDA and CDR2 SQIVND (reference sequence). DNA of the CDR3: TGTGCCAGTAGCTGGGGGGGCGGAAACACCATATATTTT. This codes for CASSWGGGNTIYF.

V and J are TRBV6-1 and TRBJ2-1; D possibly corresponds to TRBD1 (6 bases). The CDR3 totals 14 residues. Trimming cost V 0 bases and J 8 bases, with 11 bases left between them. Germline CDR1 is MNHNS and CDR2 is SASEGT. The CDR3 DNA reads TGTGCCAGCAGTGAAGCGGCAGGGGATGATGAGCAGTTCTTC. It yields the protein CASSEAAGDDEQFF.

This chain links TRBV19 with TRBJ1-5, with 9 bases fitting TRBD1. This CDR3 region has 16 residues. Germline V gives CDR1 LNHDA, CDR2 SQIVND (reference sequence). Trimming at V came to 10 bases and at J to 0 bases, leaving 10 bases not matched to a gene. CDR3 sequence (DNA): TGTGCCACCGGGACAGGGTGGGTTTATAGCAATCAGCCCCAGCATTTT. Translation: CATGTGWVYSNQPQHF.

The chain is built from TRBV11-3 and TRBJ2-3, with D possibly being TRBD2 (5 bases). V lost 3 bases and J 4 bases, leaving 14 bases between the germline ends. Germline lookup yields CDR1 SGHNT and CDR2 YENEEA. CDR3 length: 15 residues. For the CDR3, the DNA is TGTGCCAGCAGCTTGAGGCGGGCCAAGTCAGATACGCAGTATTTT. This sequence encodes CASSLRRAKSDTQYF.

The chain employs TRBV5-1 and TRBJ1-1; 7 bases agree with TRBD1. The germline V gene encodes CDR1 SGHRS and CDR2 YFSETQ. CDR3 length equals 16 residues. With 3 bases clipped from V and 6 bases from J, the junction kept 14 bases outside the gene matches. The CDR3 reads CASSSETVQGSAEAFF. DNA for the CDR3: TGCGCCAGCAGCTCCGAAACCGTACAGGGGAGCGCTGAAGCTTTCTTT.

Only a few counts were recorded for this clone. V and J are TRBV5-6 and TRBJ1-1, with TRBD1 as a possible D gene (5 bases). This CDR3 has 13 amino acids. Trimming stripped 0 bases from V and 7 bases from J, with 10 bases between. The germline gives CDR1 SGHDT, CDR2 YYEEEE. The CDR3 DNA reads TGTGCCAGCAGCTTGGGGACAAGCCTTGAAGCTTTCTTT. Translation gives CASSLGTSLEAFF.

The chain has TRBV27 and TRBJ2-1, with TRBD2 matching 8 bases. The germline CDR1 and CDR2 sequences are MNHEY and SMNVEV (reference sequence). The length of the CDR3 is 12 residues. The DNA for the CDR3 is TGTTTAGCGGGAAAAAACTACAATGAGCAGTTCTTC. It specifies CLAGKNYNEQFF.